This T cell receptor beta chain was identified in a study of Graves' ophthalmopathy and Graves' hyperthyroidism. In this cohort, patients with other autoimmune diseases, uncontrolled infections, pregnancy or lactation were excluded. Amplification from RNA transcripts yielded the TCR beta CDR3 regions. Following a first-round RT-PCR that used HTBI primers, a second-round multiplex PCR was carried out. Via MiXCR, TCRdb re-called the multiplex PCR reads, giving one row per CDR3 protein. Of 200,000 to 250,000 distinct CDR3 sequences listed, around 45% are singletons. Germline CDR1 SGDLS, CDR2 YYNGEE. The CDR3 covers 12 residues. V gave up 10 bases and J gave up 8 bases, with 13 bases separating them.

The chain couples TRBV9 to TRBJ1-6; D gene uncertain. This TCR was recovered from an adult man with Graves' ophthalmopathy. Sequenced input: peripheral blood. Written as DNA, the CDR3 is TGTGCCGAGCGCGTCATGGATTCACCCCTCCACTTT. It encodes CAERVMDSPLHF.